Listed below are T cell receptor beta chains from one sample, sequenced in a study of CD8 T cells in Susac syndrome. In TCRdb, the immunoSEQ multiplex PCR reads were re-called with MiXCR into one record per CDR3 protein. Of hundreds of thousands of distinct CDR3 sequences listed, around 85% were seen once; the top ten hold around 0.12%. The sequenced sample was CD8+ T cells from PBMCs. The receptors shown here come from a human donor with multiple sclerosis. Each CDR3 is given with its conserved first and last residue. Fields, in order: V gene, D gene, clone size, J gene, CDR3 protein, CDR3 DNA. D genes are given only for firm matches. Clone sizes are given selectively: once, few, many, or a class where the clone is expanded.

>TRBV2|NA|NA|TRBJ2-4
CASSEGAGPQYF
TGTGCCAGCAGTGAAGGGGCAGGTCCTCAGTACTTC
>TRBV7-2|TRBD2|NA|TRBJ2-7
CASSQLTSGSYEQYF
TGTGCCAGCAGCCAGCTTACTAGCGGCTCCTACGAGCAGTACTTC
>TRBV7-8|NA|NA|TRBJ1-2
CASSLIRGRSGGYTF
TGTGCCAGCAGCTTAATCCGGGGAAGGTCAGGAGGCTACACCTTC
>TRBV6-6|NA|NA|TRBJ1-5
CASIWANSNQPQHF
TGTGCCAGCATCTGGGCTAATAGCAATCAGCCCCAGCATTTT
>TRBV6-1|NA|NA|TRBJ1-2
CASSGGPYGYTF
TGTGCCAGCAGCGGGGGGCCCTATGGCTACACCTTC
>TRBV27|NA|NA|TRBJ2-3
CASSLSTGDTQYF
TGTGCCAGCAGTTTATCGACTGGGGATACGCAGTATTTT
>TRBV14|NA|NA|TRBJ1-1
CASSQLEGMNTEAFF
TGTGCCAGCAGCCAACTTGAGGGCATGAACACTGAAGCTTTCTTT
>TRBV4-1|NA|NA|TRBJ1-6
CASSQDGAGVNSPLHF
TGCGCCAGCAGTCAAGATGGGGCAGGGGTTAATTCACCCCTCCACTTT
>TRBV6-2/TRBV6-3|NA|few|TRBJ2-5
CASSYSTSVSETQYF
TGTGCCAGCAGTTACTCGACCAGCGTCAGTGAGACCCAGTACTTC
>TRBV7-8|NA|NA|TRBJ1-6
CASSLYQATTYNSPLHF
TGTGCCAGCAGCTTATATCAAGCCACCACGTACAATTCACCCCTCCACTTT
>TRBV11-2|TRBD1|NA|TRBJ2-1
CASSLTGGEQFF
TGTGCCAGCAGCCTAACAGGGGGTGAGCAGTTCTTC
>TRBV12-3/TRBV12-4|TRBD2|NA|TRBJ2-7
CASRSLAGGPYEQYF
TGTGCCAGCAGGTCCCTAGCGGGAGGGCCCTACGAGCAGTACTTC
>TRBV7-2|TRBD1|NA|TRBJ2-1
CASSLVGQGTTNEQFF
TGTGCCAGCAGCTTAGTAGGACAGGGCACCACCAATGAGCAGTTCTTC
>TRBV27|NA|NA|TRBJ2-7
CASSFQDSYEQYF
TGTGCCAGCAGTTTTCAGGACTCCTACGAGCAGTACTTC
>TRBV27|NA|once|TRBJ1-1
CASSLRGRSGARGAFF
TGTGCCAGCAGTTTACGGGGTCGGTCCGGGGCGAGGGGAGCTTTCTTT
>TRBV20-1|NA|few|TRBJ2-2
CSARDREGTGELFF
TGCAGTGCTAGAGACAGGGAAGGCACCGGGGAGCTGTTTTTT
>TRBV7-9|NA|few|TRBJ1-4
CASSLTGTNEKLFF
TGTGCCAGCAGCTTAACAGGCACTAATGAAAAACTGTTTTTT
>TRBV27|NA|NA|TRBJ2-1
CASSGPSALFHEQFF
TGTGCCAGCAGCGGTCCTAGCGCATTATTCCATGAGCAGTTCTTC
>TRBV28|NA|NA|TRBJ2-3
CASTTGSTDTQYF
TGTGCCAGCACAACGGGAAGCACAGATACGCAGTATTTT
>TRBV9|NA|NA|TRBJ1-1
CASTKGLGTEAFF
TGTGCCAGCACGAAGGGGCTGGGCACTGAAGCTTTCTTT
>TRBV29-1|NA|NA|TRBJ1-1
CSVRSGPEAFF
TGCAGCGTTCGATCGGGCCCCGAAGCTTTCTTT
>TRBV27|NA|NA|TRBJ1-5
CASSLSEGKNQPQHF
TGTGCCAGCAGTTTATCGGAAGGGAAAAATCAGCCCCAGCATTTT
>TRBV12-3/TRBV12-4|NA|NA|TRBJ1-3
CASSFNGNTIYF
TGTGCCAGCAGTTTCAACGGAAACACCATATATTTT
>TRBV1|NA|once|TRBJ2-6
CTSSQENLEGLCSGANVLTF
TGCACCAGCAGCCAAGAGAATTTAGAGGGTCTGTGCTCTGGGGCCAACGTCCTGACTTTC
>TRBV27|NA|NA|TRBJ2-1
CATGTGRSYNEQFF
TGTGCCACCGGGACGGGGCGTTCCTACAATGAGCAGTTCTTC
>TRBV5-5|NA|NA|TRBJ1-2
CASSLVSGNYGYTF
TGTGCCAGCAGCTTGGTGTCGGGGAACTATGGCTACACCTTC
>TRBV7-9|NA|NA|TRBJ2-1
CASSLSVSYNEQFF
TGTGCCAGCAGCTTATCTGTCTCCTACAATGAGCAGTTCTTC
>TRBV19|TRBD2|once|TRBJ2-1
CASSRTSILYNEQFF
TGTGCCAGTAGCAGGACTAGCATCCTCTACAATGAGCAGTTCTTC
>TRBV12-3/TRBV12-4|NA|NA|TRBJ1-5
CASSLEGDLNTQPQHF
TGTGCCAGCAGTTTAGAAGGGGATCTAAATACGCAGCCCCAGCATTTT
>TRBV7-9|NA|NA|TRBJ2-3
CASSFSSGLRDDTQYF
TGTGCCAGCAGCTTTTCCTCAGGGTTGCGGGACGATACGCAGTATTTT
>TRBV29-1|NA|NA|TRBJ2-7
CSAYRTDSYEQYF
TGCAGCGCTTATCGGACGGATTCCTACGAGCAGTACTTC
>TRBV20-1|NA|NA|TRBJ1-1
CSVQGFTEAFF
TGCAGTGTTCAGGGGTTCACTGAAGCTTTCTTT
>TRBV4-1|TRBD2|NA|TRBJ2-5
CASSQVFGGEGETQYF
TGCGCCAGCAGCCAAGTATTCGGGGGGGAGGGAGAGACCCAGTACTTC
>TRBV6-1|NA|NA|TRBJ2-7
CASSENKLGYEQYF
TGTGCCAGCAGTGAAAATAAATTGGGGTACGAGCAGTACTTC
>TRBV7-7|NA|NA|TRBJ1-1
CASSLAQSTEAFF
TGTGCTAGCAGCTTAGCACAGTCCACTGAAGCTTTCTTT
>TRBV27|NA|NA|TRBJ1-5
CASSLSYRAGNQPQHF
TGTGCCAGCAGTTTATCGTACAGGGCTGGCAATCAGCCCCAGCATTTT
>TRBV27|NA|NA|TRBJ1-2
CASSLSDRRTGYTF
TGTGCCAGCAGTTTATCGGACAGAAGGACTGGCTACACCTTC
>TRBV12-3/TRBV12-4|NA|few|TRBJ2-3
CASSLIATDTQYF
TGTGCCAGCAGCTTGATAGCCACAGATACGCAGTATTTT
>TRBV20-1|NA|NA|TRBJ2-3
CSASGDTQYF
TGCAGTGCTAGCGGAGATACGCAGTATTTT
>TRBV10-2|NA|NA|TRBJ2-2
CASRATGSGGELFF
TGCGCCAGCAGGGCGACAGGTTCTGGCGGGGAGCTGTTTTTT
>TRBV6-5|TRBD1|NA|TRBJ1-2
CASSYSGDRGGYTF
TGTGCCAGCAGTTACTCAGGGGACAGGGGTGGCTACACCTTC